These 5 T cell receptor beta chains originate from one sample sequenced in a study of early T cells in non-severe SARS-CoV-2 infection. A single record per CDR3 protein comes from TCRdb applying MiXCR to the 5' RACE reads. In the table there are under 85,000 distinct CDR3 sequences, approximately 15% of which are singletons. The sample was whole blood, taken at baseline. Source of these receptors: an adult who was a healthcare worker with PCR-confirmed SARS-CoV-2 infection or an uninfected control (not recorded which).

The chain uses TRBV29-1 and TRBJ2-7, with a possible D match to TRBD2 (7 bases). The CDR3 runs to 18 residues. The V and J ends lost 1 base and 3 bases respectively, with 25 bases between them. Per germline, CDR1 SQVTM and CDR2 ANQGSEA. The CDR3 DNA follows: TGCAGCGTTGAAGGTGCGGCACATCACCGGGGAGGGGGCTACGAGCAGTACTTC. Amino acid sequence: CSVEGAAHHRGGGYEQYF.

This clonotype was detected a few times. J is TRBJ2-3 and V is TRBV10-2; 7 positions match TRBD1. This CDR3 spans 14 amino acids. CDR1 is WSHSY, CDR2 SAAADI, per germline. DNA of the CDR3: TGCGCTTCCGCGGTCGGGACAGAAAACCCAGGGCAGTATTTT. Its translation: CASAVGTENPGQYF.

This clonotype was detected many times. The V gene is TRBV7-6, the J gene TRBJ1-1; 8 bases agree with TRBD1. Per germline, CDR1 SGHVS and CDR2 FNYEAQ. This CDR3 is built from 15 residues. V was pared by 4 bases and J by 5 bases, with 9 bases of the junction left unmatched. The chain's CDR3 is CASSYGTGEGTEAFF. CDR3 DNA: TGTGCCAGCAGCTATGGGACAGGTGAGGGGACTGAAGCTTTCTTT.

This clonotype has a handful of counts. The chain employs TRBV29-1 and TRBJ2-7; 8 nucleotides align to TRBD2. Germline-derived CDR1 and CDR2 are SQVTM and ANQGSEA. The CDR3 has 12 amino acids. The V segment lost 4 bases and the J segment 6 bases; nucleotides outside the gene matches: 5. As DNA, the CDR3 is TGCAGCGTTGGCGAGGCGGGGGGCGAGCAGTACTTC. Amino acids: CSVGEAGGEQYF.

This sequence joins TRBV19 and TRBJ2-6, with D possibly matching TRBD2 (5 bases). V dropped 7 bases and J dropped 1 base, with 14 bases sitting between them. This CDR3 is built from 16 residues. From germline, CDR1 is LNHDA and CDR2 SQIVND (reference sequence). Here the CDR3 DNA reads TGTGCCAGTACCCACGGGGATACATCTGGGGCCAACGTCCTGACTTTC. Protein sequence: CASTHGDTSGANVLTF.